One T cell receptor (beta chain) is described in this entry. Its antigen is still unknown. This sample is part of a study of response to subunit inactivated influenza vaccine. Via MiXCR, TCRdb re-called the RT-PCR reads, giving one row per CDR3 protein. The repertoire has more than 600,000 distinct CDR3 sequences, approximately 17% of them found once; the top ten carry approximately 11%. In germline, CDR1 is ENHRY, CDR2 SYGVKD. This CDR3 spans 13 amino acids. Trimming left V 7 bases short and J 7 bases short, with 11 bases between. Study-wide results and caveats: There was a suggestion from the authors that each seasonal influenza vaccination recruits few new T cells.

Material: PBMCs from blood, obtained more than 4 days after vaccination. The chain employs TRBV10-3 and TRBJ1-6, with D uncertain. This clonotype originated in a man aged 50 to 59 who received an inactivated influenza vaccine. The CDR3 DNA follows: TGTGCCATCAAATTTGAGAAAAATTCACCCCTCCACTTT. Amino acids: CAIKFEKNSPLHF.